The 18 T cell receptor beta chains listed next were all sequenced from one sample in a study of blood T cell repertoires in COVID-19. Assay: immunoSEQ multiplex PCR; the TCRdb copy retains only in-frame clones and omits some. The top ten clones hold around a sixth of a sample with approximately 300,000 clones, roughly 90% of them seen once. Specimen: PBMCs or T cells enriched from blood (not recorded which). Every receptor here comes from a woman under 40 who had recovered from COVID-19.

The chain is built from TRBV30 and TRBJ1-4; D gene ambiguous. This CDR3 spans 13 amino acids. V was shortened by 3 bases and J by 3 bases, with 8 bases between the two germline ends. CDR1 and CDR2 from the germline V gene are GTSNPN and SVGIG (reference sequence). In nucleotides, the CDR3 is TGTGCCTGGAGGAAGACTCCTAATGAAAAACTGTTTTTT. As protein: CAWRKTPNEKLFF.

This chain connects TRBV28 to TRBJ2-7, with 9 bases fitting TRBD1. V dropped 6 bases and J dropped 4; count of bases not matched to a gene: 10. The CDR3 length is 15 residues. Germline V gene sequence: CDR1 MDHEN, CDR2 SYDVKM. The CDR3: CASSPGTGFRYEQYF. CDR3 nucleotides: TGTGCCAGCAGCCCCGGGACAGGGTTTAGGTACGAGCAGTACTTC. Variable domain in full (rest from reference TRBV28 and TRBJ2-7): DVKVTQSSRYLVKRTGEKVFLECVQDMDHENMFWYRQDPGLGLRLIYFSYDVKMKEKGDIPEGYSVSREKKERFSLILESASTNQTSMYLCASSPGTGFRYEQYFGPGTRLTVT.

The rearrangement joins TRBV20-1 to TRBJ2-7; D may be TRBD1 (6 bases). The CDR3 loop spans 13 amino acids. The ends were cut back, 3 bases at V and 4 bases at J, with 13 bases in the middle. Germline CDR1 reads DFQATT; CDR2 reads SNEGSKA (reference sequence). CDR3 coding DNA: TGCAGTGCTAGTCCAGGGGTAGCGTACGAGCAGTACTTC. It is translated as CSASPGVAYEQYF.

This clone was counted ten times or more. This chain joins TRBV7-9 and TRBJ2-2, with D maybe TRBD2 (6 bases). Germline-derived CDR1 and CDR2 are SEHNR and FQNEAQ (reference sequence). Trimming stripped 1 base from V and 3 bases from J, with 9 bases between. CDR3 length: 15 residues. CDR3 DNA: TGTGCCAGCAGCTTAGGCGGGACCTACACCGGGGAGCTGTTTTTT. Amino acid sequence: CASSLGGTYTGELFF. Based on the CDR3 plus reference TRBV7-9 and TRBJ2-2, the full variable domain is DTGVSQNPRHKITKRGQNVTFRCDPISEHNRLYWYRQTLGQGPEFLTYFQNEAQLEKSRLLSDRFSAERPKGSFSTLEIQRTEQGDSAMYLCASSLGGTYTGELFFGEGSRLTVL.

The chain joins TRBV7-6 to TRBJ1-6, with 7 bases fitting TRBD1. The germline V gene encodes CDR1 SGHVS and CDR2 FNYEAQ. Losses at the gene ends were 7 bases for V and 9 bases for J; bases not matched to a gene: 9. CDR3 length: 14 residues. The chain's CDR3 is CASTHRRGRSPLHF. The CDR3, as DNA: TGTGCCAGCACCCACCGGAGGGGGCGTTCACCCCTCCACTTT.

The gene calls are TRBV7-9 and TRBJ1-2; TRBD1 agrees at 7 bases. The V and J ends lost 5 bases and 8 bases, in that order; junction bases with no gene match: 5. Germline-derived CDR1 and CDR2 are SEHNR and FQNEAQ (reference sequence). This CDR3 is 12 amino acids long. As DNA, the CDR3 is TGTGCCAGCAGCGGGACAGAAAGAGGCTACACCTTC. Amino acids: CASSGTERGYTF.

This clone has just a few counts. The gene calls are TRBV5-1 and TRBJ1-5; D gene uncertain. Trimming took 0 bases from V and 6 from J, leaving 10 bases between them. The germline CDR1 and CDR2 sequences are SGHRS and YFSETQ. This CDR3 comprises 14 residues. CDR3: CASSLAGKGQPQHF. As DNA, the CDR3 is TGCGCCAGCAGCTTGGCCGGGAAAGGTCAGCCCCAGCATTTT.

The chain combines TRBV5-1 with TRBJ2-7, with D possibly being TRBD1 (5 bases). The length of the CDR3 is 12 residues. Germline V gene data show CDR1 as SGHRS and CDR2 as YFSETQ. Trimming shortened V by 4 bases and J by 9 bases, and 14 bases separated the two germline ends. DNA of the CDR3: TGCGCCAGCAGCATCGACAGCCACGGGCAGTACTTC. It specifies CASSIDSHGQYF.

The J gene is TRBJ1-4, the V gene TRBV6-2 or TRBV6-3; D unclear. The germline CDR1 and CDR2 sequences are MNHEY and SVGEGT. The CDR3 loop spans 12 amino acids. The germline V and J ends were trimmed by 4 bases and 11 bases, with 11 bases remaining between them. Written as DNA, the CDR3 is TGTGCCAGCAGTTTCCAGACCGGGAAACTGTTTTTT. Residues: CASSFQTGKLFF.

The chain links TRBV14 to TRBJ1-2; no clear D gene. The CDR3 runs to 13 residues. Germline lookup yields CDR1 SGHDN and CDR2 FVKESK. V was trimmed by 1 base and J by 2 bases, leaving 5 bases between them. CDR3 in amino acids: CASSQVVNYGYTF. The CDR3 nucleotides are TGTGCCAGCAGCCAAGTTGTAAACTATGGCTACACCTTC.

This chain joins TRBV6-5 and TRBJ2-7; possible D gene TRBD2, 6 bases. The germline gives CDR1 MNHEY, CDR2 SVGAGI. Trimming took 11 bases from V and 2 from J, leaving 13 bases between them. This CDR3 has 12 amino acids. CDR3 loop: CAGGTEPYEQYF. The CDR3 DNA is TGTGCCGGGGGGACTGAGCCCTACGAGCAGTACTTC.

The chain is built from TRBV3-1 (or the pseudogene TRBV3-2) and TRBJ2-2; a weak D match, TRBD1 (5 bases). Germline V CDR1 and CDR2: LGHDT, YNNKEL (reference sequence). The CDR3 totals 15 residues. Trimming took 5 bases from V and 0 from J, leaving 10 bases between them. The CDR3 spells CASSLDSTNTGELFF. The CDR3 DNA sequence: TGTGCCAGCAGCTTAGACAGCACGAACACCGGGGAGCTGTTTTTT.

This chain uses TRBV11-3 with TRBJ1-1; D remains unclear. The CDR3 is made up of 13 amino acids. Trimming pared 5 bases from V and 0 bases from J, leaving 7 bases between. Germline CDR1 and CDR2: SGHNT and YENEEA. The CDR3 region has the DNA TGTGCCAGCAGCCCCGCGGTGAACACTGAAGCTTTCTTT. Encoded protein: CASSPAVNTEAFF.

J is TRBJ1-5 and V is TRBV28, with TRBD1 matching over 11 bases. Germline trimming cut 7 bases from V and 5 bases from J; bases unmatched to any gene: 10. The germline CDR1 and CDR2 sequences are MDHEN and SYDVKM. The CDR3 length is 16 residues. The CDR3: CASIRDGQGAYQPQHF. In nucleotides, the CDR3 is TGTGCCAGCATCAGAGATGGACAGGGGGCCTATCAGCCCCAGCATTTT. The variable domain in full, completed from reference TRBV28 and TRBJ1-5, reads DVKVTQSSRYLVKRTGEKVFLECVQDMDHENMFWYRQDPGLGLRLIYFSYDVKMKEKGDIPEGYSVSREKKERFSLILESASTNQTSMYLCASIRDGQGAYQPQHFGDGTRLSIL.

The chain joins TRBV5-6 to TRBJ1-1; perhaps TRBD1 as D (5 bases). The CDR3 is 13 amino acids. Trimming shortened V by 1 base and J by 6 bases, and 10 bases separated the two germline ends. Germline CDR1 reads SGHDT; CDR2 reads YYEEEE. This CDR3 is CASSLQGQAEAFF. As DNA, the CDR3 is TGTGCCAGCAGCTTGCAGGGTCAGGCTGAAGCTTTCTTT.

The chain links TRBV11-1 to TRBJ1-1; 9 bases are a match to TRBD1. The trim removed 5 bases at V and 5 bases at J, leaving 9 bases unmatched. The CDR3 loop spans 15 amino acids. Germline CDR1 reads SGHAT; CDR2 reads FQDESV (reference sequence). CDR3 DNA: TGTGCCAGCAGCCGCAGTGGACAGGGGCTTACTGAAGCTTTCTTT. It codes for CASSRSGQGLTEAFF.

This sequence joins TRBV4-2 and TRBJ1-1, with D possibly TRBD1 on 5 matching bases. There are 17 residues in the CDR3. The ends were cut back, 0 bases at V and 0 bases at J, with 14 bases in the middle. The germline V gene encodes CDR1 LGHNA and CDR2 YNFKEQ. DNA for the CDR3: TGTGCCAGCAGCCAAGATTATGGGGGGACGATGAACACTGAAGCTTTCTTT. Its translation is CASSQDYGGTMNTEAFF.

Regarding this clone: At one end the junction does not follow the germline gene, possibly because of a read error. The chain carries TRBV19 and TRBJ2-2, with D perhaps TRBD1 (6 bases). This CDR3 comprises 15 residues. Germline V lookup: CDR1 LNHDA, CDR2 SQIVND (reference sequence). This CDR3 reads CASSLYRADTRELFF. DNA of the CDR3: TGTGCCAGTAGTCTCTACAGGGCGGACACCAGGGAGCTGTTTTTT.